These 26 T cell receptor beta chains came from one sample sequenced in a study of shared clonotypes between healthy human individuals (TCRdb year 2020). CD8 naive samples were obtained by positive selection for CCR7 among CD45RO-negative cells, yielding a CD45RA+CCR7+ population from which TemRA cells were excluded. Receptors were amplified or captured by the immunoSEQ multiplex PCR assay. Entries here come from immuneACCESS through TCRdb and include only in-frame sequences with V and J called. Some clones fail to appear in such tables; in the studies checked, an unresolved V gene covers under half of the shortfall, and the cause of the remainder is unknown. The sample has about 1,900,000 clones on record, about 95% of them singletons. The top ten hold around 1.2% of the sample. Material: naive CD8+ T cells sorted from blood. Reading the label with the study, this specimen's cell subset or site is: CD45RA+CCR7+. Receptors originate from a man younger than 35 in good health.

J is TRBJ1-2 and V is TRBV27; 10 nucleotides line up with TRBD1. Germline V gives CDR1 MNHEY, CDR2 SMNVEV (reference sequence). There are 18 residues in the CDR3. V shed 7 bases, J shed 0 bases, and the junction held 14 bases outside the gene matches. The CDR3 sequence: CASNPKGDRGRTNYGYTF. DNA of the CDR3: TGTGCCAGCAACCCCAAAGGGGACAGGGGTCGTACTAACTATGGCTACACCTTC.

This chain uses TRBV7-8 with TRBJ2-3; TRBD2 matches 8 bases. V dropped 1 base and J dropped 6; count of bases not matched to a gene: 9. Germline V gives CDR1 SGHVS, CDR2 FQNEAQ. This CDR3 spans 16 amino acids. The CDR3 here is CASSLGSGGPEDTQYF. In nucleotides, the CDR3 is TGTGCCAGCAGCTTAGGGAGCGGGGGCCCTGAGGATACGCAGTATTTT. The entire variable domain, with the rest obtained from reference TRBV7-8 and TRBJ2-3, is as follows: GAGVSQSPRYKVAKRGQDVALRCDPISGHVSLFWYQQALGQGPEFLTYFQNEAQLDKSGLPSDRFFAERPEGSVSTLKIQRTQQEDSAVYLCASSLGSGGPEDTQYFGPGTRLTVL.

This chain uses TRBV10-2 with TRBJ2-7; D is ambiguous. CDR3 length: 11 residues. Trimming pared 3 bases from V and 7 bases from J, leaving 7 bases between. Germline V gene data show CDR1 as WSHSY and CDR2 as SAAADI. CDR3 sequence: CASSDYGEQYF. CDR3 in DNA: TGCGCCAGCAGTGACTACGGGGAGCAGTACTTC.

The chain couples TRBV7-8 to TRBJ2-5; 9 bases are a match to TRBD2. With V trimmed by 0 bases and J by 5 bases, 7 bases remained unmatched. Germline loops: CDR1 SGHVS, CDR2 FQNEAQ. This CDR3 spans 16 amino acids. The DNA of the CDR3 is TGTGCCAGCAGCTTAGCAATAGCGGGAGTAGGGGAGACCCAGTACTTC. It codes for CASSLAIAGVGETQYF.

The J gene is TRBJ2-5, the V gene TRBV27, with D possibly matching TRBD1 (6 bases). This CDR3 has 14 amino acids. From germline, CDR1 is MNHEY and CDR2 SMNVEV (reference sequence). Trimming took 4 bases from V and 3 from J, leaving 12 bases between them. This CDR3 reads CASSSRQAEETQYF. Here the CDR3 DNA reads TGTGCCAGCAGTTCCCGACAGGCCGAAGAGACCCAGTACTTC.

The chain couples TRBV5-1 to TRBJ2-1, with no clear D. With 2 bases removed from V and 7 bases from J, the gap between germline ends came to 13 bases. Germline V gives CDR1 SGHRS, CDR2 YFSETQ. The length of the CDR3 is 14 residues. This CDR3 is CASSFTGLINEQFF. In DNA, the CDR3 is TGCGCCAGCAGCTTCACTGGGTTAATAAATGAGCAGTTCTTC.

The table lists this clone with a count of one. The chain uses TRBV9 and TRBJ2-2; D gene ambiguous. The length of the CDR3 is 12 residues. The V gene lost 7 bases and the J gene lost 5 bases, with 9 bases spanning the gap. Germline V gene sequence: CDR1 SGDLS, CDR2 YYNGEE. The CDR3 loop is CASALLTGELFF. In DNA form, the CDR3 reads TGTGCCAGCGCTCTCTTGACCGGGGAGCTGTTTTTT.

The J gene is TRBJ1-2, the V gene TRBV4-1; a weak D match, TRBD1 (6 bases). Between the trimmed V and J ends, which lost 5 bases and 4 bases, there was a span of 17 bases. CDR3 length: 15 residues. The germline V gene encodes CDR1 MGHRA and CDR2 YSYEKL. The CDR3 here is CASSAQGEGAYGYTF. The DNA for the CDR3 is TGCGCCAGCAGCGCACAGGGAGAAGGTGCCTATGGCTACACCTTC.

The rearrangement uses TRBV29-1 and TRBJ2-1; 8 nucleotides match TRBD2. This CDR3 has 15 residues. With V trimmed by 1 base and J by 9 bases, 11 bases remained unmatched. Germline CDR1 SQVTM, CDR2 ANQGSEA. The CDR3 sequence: CSVEGEGLAVFEQFF. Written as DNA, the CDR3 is TGCAGCGTTGAAGGAGAAGGACTAGCTGTGTTTGAGCAGTTCTTC.

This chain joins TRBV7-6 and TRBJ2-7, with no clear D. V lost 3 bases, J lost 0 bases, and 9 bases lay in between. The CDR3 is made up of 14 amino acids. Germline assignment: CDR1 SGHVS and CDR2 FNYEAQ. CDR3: CASSFTQYSYEQYF. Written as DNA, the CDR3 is TGTGCCAGCAGCTTTACGCAGTACTCCTACGAGCAGTACTTC.

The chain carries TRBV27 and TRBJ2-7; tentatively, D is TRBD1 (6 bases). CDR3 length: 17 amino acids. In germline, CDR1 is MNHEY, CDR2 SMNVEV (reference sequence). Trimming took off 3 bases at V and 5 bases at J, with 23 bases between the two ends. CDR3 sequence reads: CASSFLPIQGYPHEQYF. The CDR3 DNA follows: TGTGCCAGCAGTTTCCTGCCCATCCAGGGGTATCCCCACGAGCAGTACTTC.

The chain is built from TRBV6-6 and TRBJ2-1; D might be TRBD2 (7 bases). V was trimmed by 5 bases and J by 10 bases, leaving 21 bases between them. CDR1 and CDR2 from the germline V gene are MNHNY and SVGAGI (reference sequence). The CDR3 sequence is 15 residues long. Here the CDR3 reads CASSHPPGGLLEQFF. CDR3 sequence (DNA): TGTGCCAGCAGTCACCCCCCGGGGGGCCTCCTCGAGCAGTTCTTC.

The chain's CDR3 is CASRIYGDGYTF. The CDR3 region has the DNA TGTGCCAGCAGAATCTACGGGGATGGCTACACCTTC. V gene TRBV2 combines with J gene TRBJ1-2; D gene unclear. The CDR3 consists of 12 residues. V lost 6 bases and J lost 6, with 11 bases in between. Germline values: CDR1 SNHLY, CDR2 FYNNEI.

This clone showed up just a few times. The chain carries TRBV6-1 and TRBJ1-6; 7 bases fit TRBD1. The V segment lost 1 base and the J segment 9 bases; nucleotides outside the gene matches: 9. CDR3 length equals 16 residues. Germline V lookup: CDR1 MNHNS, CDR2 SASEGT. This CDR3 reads CASSEGVGQARSPLHF. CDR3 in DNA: TGTGCCAGCAGTGAAGGGGTAGGACAGGCGCGTTCACCCCTCCACTTT.

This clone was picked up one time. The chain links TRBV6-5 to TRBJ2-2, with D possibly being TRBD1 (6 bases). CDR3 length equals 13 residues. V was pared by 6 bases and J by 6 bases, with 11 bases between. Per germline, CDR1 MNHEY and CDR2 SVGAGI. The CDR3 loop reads CASSIQGSGELFF. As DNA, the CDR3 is TGTGCCAGCAGCATACAGGGATCCGGGGAGCTGTTTTTT.

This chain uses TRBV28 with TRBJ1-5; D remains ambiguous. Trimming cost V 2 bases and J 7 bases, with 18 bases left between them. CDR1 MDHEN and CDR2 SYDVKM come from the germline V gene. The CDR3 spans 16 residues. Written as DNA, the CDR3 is TGTGCCAGCAGTTTACGTCCGGTAGGGTGGGAACAGCCCCAGCATTTT. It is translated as CASSLRPVGWEQPQHF.

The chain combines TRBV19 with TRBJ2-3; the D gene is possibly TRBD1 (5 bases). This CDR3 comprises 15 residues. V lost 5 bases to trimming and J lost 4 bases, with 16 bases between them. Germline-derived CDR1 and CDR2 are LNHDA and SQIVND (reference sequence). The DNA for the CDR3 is TGTGCCAGTAGTGCCGGTGGCGCAGGGTCAGATACGCAGTATTTT. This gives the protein CASSAGGAGSDTQYF.

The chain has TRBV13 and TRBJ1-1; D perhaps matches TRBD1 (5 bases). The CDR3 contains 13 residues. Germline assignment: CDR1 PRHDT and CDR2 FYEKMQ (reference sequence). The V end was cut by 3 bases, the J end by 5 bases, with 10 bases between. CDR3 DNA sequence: TGTGCCAGCAGCTTCCCGGACACGACTGAAGCTTTCTTT. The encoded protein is CASSFPDTTEAFF.

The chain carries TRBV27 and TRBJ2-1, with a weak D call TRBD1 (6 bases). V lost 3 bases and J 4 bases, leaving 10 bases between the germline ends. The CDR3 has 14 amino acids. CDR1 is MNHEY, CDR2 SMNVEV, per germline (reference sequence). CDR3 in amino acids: CASSLGTQYNEQFF. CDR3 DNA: TGTGCCAGCAGTTTGGGGACACAGTACAATGAGCAGTTCTTC.

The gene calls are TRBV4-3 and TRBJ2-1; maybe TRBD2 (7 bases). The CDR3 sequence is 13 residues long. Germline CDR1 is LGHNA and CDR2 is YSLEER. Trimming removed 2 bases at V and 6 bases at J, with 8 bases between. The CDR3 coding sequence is TGCGCCAGCAGCCAAAGGGGGGGCAATGAGCAGTTCTTC. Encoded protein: CASSQRGGNEQFF.

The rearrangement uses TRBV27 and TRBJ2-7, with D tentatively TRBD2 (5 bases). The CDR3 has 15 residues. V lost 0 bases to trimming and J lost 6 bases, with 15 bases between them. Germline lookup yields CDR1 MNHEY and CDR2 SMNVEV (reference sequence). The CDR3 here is CASSLSMGAVGEQYF. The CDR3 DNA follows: TGTGCCAGCAGTTTATCCATGGGAGCGGTGGGCGAGCAGTACTTC.

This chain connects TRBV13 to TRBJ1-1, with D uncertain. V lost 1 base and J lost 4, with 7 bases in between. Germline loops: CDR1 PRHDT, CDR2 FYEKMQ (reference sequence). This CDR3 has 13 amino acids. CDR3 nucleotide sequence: TGTGCCAGCAGCTTAGATTTGGGCACTGAAGCTTTCTTT. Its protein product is CASSLDLGTEAFF.

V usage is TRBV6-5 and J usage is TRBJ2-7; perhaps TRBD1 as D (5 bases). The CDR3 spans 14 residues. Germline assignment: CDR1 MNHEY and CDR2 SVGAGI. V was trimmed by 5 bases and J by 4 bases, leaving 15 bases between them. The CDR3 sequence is CASSQTAGVYEQYF. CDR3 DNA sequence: TGTGCCAGCAGTCAGACAGCAGGAGTTTACGAGCAGTACTTC.

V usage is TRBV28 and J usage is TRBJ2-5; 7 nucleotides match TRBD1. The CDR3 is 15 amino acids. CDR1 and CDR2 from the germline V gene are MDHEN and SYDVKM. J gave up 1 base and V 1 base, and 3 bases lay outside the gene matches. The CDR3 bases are TGTGCCAGCAGTTTATACAGGGGCGGCCAAGAGACCCAGTACTTC. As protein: CASSLYRGGQETQYF.

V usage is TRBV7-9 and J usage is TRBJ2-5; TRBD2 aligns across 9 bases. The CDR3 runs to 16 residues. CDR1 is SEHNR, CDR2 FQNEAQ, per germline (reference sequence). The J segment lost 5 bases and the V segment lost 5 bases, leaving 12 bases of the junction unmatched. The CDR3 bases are TGTGCCAGCAGCCCTTGGGCGGGAGGGCCTCGGGAGACCCAGTACTTC. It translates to CASSPWAGGPRETQYF.

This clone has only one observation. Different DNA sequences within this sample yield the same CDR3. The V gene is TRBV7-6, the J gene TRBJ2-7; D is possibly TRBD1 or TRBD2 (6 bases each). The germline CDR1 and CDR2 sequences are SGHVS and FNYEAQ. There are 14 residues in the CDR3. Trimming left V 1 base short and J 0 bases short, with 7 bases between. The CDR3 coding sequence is TGTGCCAGCAGCTTAGGGGGGGCCTCCTACGAGCAGTACTTC. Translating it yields CASSLGGASYEQYF.